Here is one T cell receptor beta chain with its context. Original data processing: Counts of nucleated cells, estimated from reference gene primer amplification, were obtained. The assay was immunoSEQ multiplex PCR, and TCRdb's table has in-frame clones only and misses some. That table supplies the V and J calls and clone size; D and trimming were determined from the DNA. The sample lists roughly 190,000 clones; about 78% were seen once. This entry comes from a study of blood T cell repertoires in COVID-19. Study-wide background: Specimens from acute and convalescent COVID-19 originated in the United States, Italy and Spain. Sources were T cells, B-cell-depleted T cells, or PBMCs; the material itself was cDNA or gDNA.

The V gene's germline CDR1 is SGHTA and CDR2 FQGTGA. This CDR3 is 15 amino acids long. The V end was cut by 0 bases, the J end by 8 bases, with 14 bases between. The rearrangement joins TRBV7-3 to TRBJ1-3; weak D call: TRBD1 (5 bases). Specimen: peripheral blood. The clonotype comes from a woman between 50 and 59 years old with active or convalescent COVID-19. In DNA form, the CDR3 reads TGTGCCAGCAGCTTAACAGACAGACCGTTGGACACCATATATTTT. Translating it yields CASSLTDRPLDTIYF.